The 30 T cell receptor beta chains given below trace back to one sample, sequenced in a study of blood T cell repertoires in COVID-19. TCRdb's table, derived via immunoSEQ multiplex PCR, lists solely in-frame clones and lacks some. The sample has over 120,000 clones; approximately 89% are singletons. Sequencing used peripheral blood. These receptors were collected from a human donor in a cohort sampled during active COVID-19.

CDR3 DNA sequence: TGTGCCAGCAGCCCCTACTCTGGAAACACCATATATTTT. Translated, it gives CASSPYSGNTIYF. The chain employs TRBV7-9 and TRBJ1-3; D ambiguous. Per germline, CDR1 SEHNR and CDR2 FQNEAQ (reference sequence). Trimming stripped 5 bases from V and 0 bases from J, with 5 bases between. The CDR3 spans 13 residues.

In regard to this clone: Sequence at one end of the junction differs from germline and may be a read error. V and J are TRBV7-7 and TRBJ2-5, with TRBD2 matching over 10 bases. CDR1 and CDR2 from the germline V gene are SSHAT and FNYEAQ (reference sequence). CDR3 length equals 18 residues. CDR3 sequence (DNA): TGTGCTAGCAGCTTATCTCATCTACGGACTAGCGGCCAAGAGACCCAGTACTTC. It codes for CASSLSHLRTSGQETQYF.

The J gene is TRBJ2-7, the V gene TRBV5-4; 8 bases match TRBD1. The CDR3 contains 15 residues. Germline V gene lookup returns CDR1 SGHNT and CDR2 YYREEE (reference sequence). V shed 0 bases and J 2 bases; nucleotides not matched to a gene: 4. This chain's CDR3 is CASSLGGQVTYEQYF. The CDR3 DNA is TGTGCCAGCAGCTTGGGGGGACAGGTTACCTACGAGCAGTACTTC.

The chain combines TRBV29-1 with TRBJ2-5; 7 nucleotides match TRBD1. The germline V gene encodes CDR1 SQVTM and CDR2 ANQGSEA. The CDR3 runs to 17 residues. The ends lost 3 bases at V and 5 bases at J; junction bases unmatched: 18. CDR3 bases: TGCAGCGTTGACCTCTCCCAATTCTTGACAGGGATCGAGACCCAGTACTTC. Amino acid sequence: CSVDLSQFLTGIETQYF.

The chain carries TRBV6-2 or TRBV6-3 and TRBJ1-4; D is perhaps TRBD1 (6 bases). Trimming removed 4 bases at V and 3 bases at J, with 9 bases between. Germline loops: CDR1 MNHEY, CDR2 SVGEGT. The length of the CDR3 is 14 residues. The CDR3 protein is CASSFRTANEKLFF. The CDR3 DNA is TGTGCCAGCAGTTTTAGGACAGCTAATGAAAAACTGTTTTTT.

The genes are TRBV5-1 and TRBJ1-2; tentative D call: TRBD1 (5 bases). Germline CDR1 reads SGHRS; CDR2 reads YFSETQ. Trimming cost V 0 bases and J 7 bases, with 13 bases left between them. The CDR3 consists of 14 residues. CDR3 sequence: CASSLEDILLGYTF. In DNA, the CDR3 is TGCGCCAGCAGCTTGGAGGACATTCTACTTGGCTACACCTTC.

The chain uses TRBV10-1 and TRBJ1-1; D uncertain. V lost 4 bases and J 3 bases, leaving 12 bases between the germline ends. The CDR3 loop spans 14 amino acids. Looked up from germline, CDR1 is WNHNN and CDR2 is SYGVQD (reference sequence). The chain's CDR3 is CASSGGEGHTEAFF. The CDR3 DNA sequence: TGCGCCAGCAGTGGTGGAGAGGGCCACACTGAAGCTTTCTTT.

The DNA of the CDR3 is TGTGCCAGCAGCCAAGATAGCGTTAGTTTCGGGGTCCCAGATACGCAGTATTTT. As protein: CASSQDSVSFGVPDTQYF. V and J are TRBV4-2 and TRBJ2-3; D is perhaps TRBD2 (5 bases). With 0 bases removed from V and 4 bases from J, the gap between germline ends came to 20 bases. The germline V gene has CDR1 LGHNA and CDR2 YNFKEQ. The CDR3 length is 18 residues.

DNA of the CDR3: TGTGCCAGCAGCTCCGGGACTAGCCTTCCCGGGGAGCTGTTTTTT. Protein product: CASSSGTSLPGELFF. V is TRBV9 and J is TRBJ2-2, with 9 bases that match TRBD2. The CDR3 is 15 residues long. Per germline, CDR1 SGDLS and CDR2 YYNGEE. The J segment lost 6 bases and the V segment lost 4 bases, leaving 7 bases of the junction unmatched.

There are a few counts of this clone. V and J are TRBV9 and TRBJ2-7; 8 bases map to TRBD1. V dropped 6 bases and J dropped 2; count of bases not matched to a gene: 13. Germline V CDR1 and CDR2: SGDLS, YYNGEE. This CDR3 has 16 amino acids. This CDR3 reads CASNVGADRETYEQYF. The DNA for the CDR3 is TGTGCCAGCAACGTGGGGGCGGACAGGGAAACCTACGAGCAGTACTTC.

This clone has a single count. V and J are TRBV6-2 or TRBV6-3 and TRBJ2-7, with 8 bases aligning to TRBD1. Unmatched junction bases numbered 3, after V lost 5 bases and J lost 0 bases. The CDR3 spans 14 residues. Germline V gene data show CDR1 as MNHEY and CDR2 as SVGEGT. CDR3 DNA sequence: TGTGCCAGCAGTAGGACAGGGCCCTCCTACGAGCAGTACTTC. Translating gives CASSRTGPSYEQYF.

The genes are TRBV7-2 and TRBJ1-2, with D perhaps matching TRBD1 (6 bases). The CDR3 contains 16 residues. CDR1 is SGHTA and CDR2 is FQGNSA in the germline V gene. V was trimmed by 4 bases and J by 8 bases, leaving 23 bases between them. This chain's CDR3 is CASSSRVGQLNRGYTF. CDR3 coding DNA: TGTGCCAGCAGCTCTCGCGTAGGACAGTTGAACAGGGGCTACACCTTC.

V gene TRBV29-1 combines with J gene TRBJ1-1, with D tentatively TRBD1 (6 bases). The CDR3 has 14 residues. With 7 bases removed from V and 0 bases from J, the gap between germline ends came to 15 bases. Germline CDR1 and CDR2: SQVTM and ANQGSEA. CDR3 loop: CSARSTGMNTEAFF. CDR3 nucleotide sequence: TGCAGCGCCCGATCTACAGGGATGAACACTGAAGCTTTCTTT.

The count of this clone is one. The chain combines TRBV7-9 with TRBJ1-2; no definite D call. With 11 bases removed from V and 6 bases from J, the gap between germline ends came to 19 bases. Germline-derived CDR1 and CDR2 are SEHNR and FQNEAQ (reference sequence). The CDR3 has 13 amino acids. The CDR3: CALPRGRSDGYTF. The CDR3 region has the DNA TGTGCCCTCCCTCGGGGTAGGAGCGATGGCTACACCTTC. The variable domain in full, with the rest retrieved from reference TRBV7-9 and TRBJ1-2, is DTGVSQNPRHKITKRGQNVTFRCDPISEHNRLYWYRQTLGQGPEFLTYFQNEAQLEKSRLLSDRFSAERPKGSFSTLEIQRTEQGDSAMYLCALPRGRSDGYTFGSGTRLTVV.

J is TRBJ1-2 and V is TRBV5-5; D gene unclear. The germline V gene has CDR1 SGHKS and CDR2 YYEKEE (reference sequence). The CDR3 contains 12 residues. The V end lost 0 bases, the J end lost 10 bases, and 10 bases lay between the germline ends. CDR3 loop: CASSLAEAIYTF. DNA of the CDR3: TGTGCCAGCAGCTTGGCGGAGGCCATCTACACCTTC.

This sequence joins TRBV4-3 and TRBJ1-2; 7 positions match TRBD1. Germline loops: CDR1 LGHNA, CDR2 YSLEER. This CDR3 contains 15 residues. V shed 4 bases, J shed 0 bases, and the junction held 5 bases outside the gene matches. The CDR3 coding sequence is TGCGCCAGCAGCCCCAGACAGGGTACTAACTATGGCTACACCTTC. Its translation: CASSPRQGTNYGYTF.

This chain connects TRBV6-5 to TRBJ1-2; D not certain. The length of the CDR3 is 14 residues. V was shortened by 2 bases and J by 2 bases, with 9 bases between the two germline ends. CDR1 and CDR2 (germline): MNHEY, SVGAGI. CDR3 bases: TGTGCCAGCAGTTACGGGGAGGAGAACTATGGCTACACCTTC. Amino acids: CASSYGEENYGYTF.

The chain links TRBV29-1 to TRBJ1-2; D not resolved. Germline CDR1 reads SQVTM; CDR2 reads ANQGSEA. Trimming pared 5 bases from V and 5 bases from J, leaving 15 bases between. There are 13 residues in the CDR3. CDR3 sequence: CSVFGIPGYGYTF. CDR3 sequence (DNA): TGCAGCGTTTTCGGGATTCCGGGATATGGCTACACCTTC.

Note on this clone: The same CDR3 also results from other DNA sequences found in this sample. This chain connects TRBV5-4 to TRBJ1-1, with 7 bases fitting TRBD1. The junction had 5 bases not matched to a gene; V was cut back by 4 bases and J by 5 bases. CDR1 and CDR2 from the germline V gene are SGHNT and YYREEE (reference sequence). The CDR3 is made up of 13 amino acids. CDR3 nucleotides: TGTGCCAGCAGCACGACAGGGTTGACTGAAGCTTTCTTT. This sequence encodes CASSTTGLTEAFF.

V and J are TRBV12-5 and TRBJ2-5; possible D gene TRBD2, 6 bases. Germline V gene data show CDR1 as LGHNT and CDR2 as FRNRAP. Trimming took 2 bases from V and 1 from J, leaving 11 bases between them. This CDR3 comprises 15 residues. In DNA, the CDR3 is TGTGCTAGTGGTTTGAGGAGGGGCCGCCAAGAGACCCAGTACTTC. This sequence encodes CASGLRRGRQETQYF.

This rearrangement joins TRBV5-6 to TRBJ2-3; TRBD2 aligns across 9 bases. There are 17 residues in the CDR3. The germline V gene encodes CDR1 SGHDT and CDR2 YYEEEE. V dropped 4 bases and J dropped 2; count of bases not matched to a gene: 11. CDR3 nucleotide sequence: TGTGCCAGCAGCCCCCGAGCTAGCGGGGTCTTCACAGATACGCAGTATTTT. Translation: CASSPRASGVFTDTQYF.

This clone was observed once. The chain links TRBV4-1 to TRBJ1-1; D is possibly TRBD1 (5 bases). V lost 0 bases to trimming and J lost 10 bases, with 18 bases between them. The CDR3 runs 15 residues. Germline CDR1 MGHRA, CDR2 YSYEKL. CDR3 loop: CASSQDRQGRLAAFF. The CDR3 DNA follows: TGCGCCAGCAGCCAAGATCGCCAGGGCCGTTTGGCAGCTTTCTTT.

About this clone itself: Different DNA sequences within this sample yield the same CDR3. The chain couples TRBV19 to TRBJ1-2; 7 nucleotides align to TRBD1. CDR1 LNHDA and CDR2 SQIVND come from the germline V gene (reference sequence). CDR3 length equals 13 residues. The V gene end was trimmed by 2 bases and the J gene end by 7 bases; junction bases not matched to a gene: 4. For the CDR3, the DNA is TGTGCCAGTAGTATAAGACAGGGCGCTGGCTACACCTTC. Residues: CASSIRQGAGYTF. Filled out from reference TRBV19 and TRBJ1-2, the complete variable domain reads DGGITQSPKYLFRKEGQNVTLSCEQNLNHDAMYWYRQDPGQGLRLIYYSQIVNDFQKGDIAEGYSVSREKKESFPLTVTSAQKNPTAFYLCASSIRQGAGYTFGSGTRLTVV.

The gene calls are TRBV6-5 and TRBJ1-2, with TRBD1 matching over 7 bases. The CDR3 consists of 15 residues. CDR1 and CDR2 from the germline V gene are MNHEY and SVGAGI. Losses at the gene ends were 5 bases for V and 2 bases for J; bases not matched to a gene: 8. The CDR3 loop reads CASSRTTTGNYGYTF. In DNA form, the CDR3 reads TGTGCCAGCAGTCGAACCACGACAGGGAACTATGGCTACACCTTC.

The V call is TRBV10-3, the J call TRBJ2-5; tentative D call: TRBD2 (5 bases). V was clipped by 0 bases and J by 4 bases, with 12 bases between them. This CDR3 comprises 15 residues. Germline CDR1 reads ENHRY; CDR2 reads SYGVKD. CDR3 in amino acids: CAISESISSGETQYF. CDR3 nucleotides: TGTGCCATCAGTGAGTCGATATCCAGCGGAGAGACCCAGTACTTC.

The V and J genes are TRBV9 and TRBJ2-1; D may be TRBD2 (5 bases). Germline CDR1 SGDLS, CDR2 YYNGEE. Trimming removed 0 bases from V and 0 bases from J, with 10 bases in between. The CDR3 is made up of 16 amino acids. The CDR3 DNA is TGTGCCAGCAGCGTAGCAGGAGCGGACTCCTACAATGAGCAGTTCTTC. It encodes CASSVAGADSYNEQFF.

The chain has TRBV3-1 (or the pseudogene TRBV3-2) and TRBJ1-5, with a tentative D call TRBD1 (5 bases). Trimming left V 4 bases short and J 6 bases short, with 16 bases between. The CDR3 is 15 amino acids. Germline-derived CDR1 and CDR2 are LGHDT and YNNKEL (reference sequence). CDR3 residues: CASSRGTEIRQPQHF. Written as DNA, the CDR3 is TGTGCCAGCAGCCGCGGGACCGAGATACGTCAGCCCCAGCATTTT.

The gene calls are TRBV4-1 and TRBJ2-3, with 12 nucleotides matching TRBD2. The CDR3 covers 15 residues. CDR1 and CDR2 from the germline V gene are MGHRA and YSYEKL. J gave up 0 bases and V 6 bases, and 1 base lay outside the gene matches. The CDR3 here is CASRLAGGSTDTQYF. The CDR3 coding sequence is TGCGCCAGCAGACTAGCGGGGGGTAGCACAGATACGCAGTATTTT.

This clone was found once. The gene calls are TRBV7-2 and TRBJ1-5, with 7 bases aligning to TRBD1. CDR3 length: 16 amino acids. Germline CDR1 and CDR2: SGHTA and FQGNSA. The J segment lost 6 bases and the V segment lost 1 base, leaving 9 bases of the junction unmatched. The CDR3 nucleotides are TGTGCCAGCAGCTTAGTTGGAGGGGGCGGTGGTCAGCCCCAGCATTTT. Translation: CASSLVGGGGGQPQHF.

The J gene is TRBJ1-2, the V gene TRBV27, with 10 nucleotides matching TRBD1. After removal of 7 bases from V and 6 bases from J, the junction contained 2 bases not matched to a gene. Germline loops: CDR1 MNHEY, CDR2 SMNVEV (reference sequence). The CDR3 consists of 12 residues. DNA for the CDR3: TGTGCCAGCAAGACAGGGGGCCATGGCTACACCTTC. The encoded protein is CASKTGGHGYTF.